Presented here are 9 T cell receptor beta chains from one specimen sequenced in a study of blood T cell repertoires in COVID-19. Assay: immunoSEQ multiplex PCR; the TCRdb copy retains only in-frame clones and omits some. There are about 300,000 clones in the sample; around 85% occur only once, and more than 1.1% lies in the top ten. Sequenced: peripheral blood. Receptors were obtained from a human donor with COVID-19, enrolled during active disease. The donor label of this sample is uncertain.

This sequence joins TRBV19 and TRBJ1-5; the match to TRBD1 covers 7 bases. With 7 bases clipped from V and 0 bases from J, the junction kept 15 bases outside the gene matches. Germline CDR1 and CDR2: LNHDA and SQIVND (reference sequence). The CDR3 has 18 residues. CDR3: CASTKTGWGDYSNQPQHF. The CDR3 DNA reads TGTGCCAGTACCAAGACAGGGTGGGGGGATTATAGCAATCAGCCCCAGCATTTT.

J is TRBJ1-2 and V is TRBV5-4; 8 nucleotides align to TRBD1. Germline V CDR1 and CDR2: SGHNT, YYREEE (reference sequence). The junction had 9 bases not matched to a gene; V was cut back by 0 bases and J by 8 bases. The CDR3 is made up of 15 amino acids. The CDR3 sequence is CASSLDPGGVRGYTF. DNA for the CDR3: TGTGCCAGCAGCTTGGATCCAGGGGGCGTCAGGGGCTACACCTTC.

This chain connects TRBV14 to TRBJ2-7, with D possibly matching TRBD2 (5 bases). Trimming stripped 4 bases from V and 0 bases from J, with 10 bases between. This CDR3 has 14 residues. Germline CDR1 and CDR2: SGHDN and FVKESK. CDR3 amino acids: CASSPTRHSYEQYF. The DNA of the CDR3 is TGTGCCAGCAGCCCTACTAGGCACTCCTACGAGCAGTACTTC.

This clone was counted between two and nine times. V usage is TRBV21-1 and J usage is TRBJ2-7; the D segment call TRBD2 is taken from the table without a DNA check. TRBV21-1 corresponds to a pseudogene. This CDR3 comprises 17 residues. CDR3 coding DNA: TGTGCCAGCAGCACGCACTCTTTCCCCCCTATCACCTACGAGCAGTACTTC. The encoded protein is CASSTHSFPPITYEQYF.

This chain uses TRBV19 with TRBJ1-1, with D maybe TRBD1 (5 bases). V lost 6 bases and J lost 5, with 16 bases in between. Germline V gene lookup returns CDR1 LNHDA and CDR2 SQIVND (reference sequence). This CDR3 comprises 14 residues. CDR3 bases: TGTGCCAGTAGAGACCGACAGTCCGGAACTGAAGCTTTCTTT. Amino acids: CASRDRQSGTEAFF. The entire variable domain, with the rest obtained from reference TRBV19 and TRBJ1-1, is as follows: DGGITQSPKYLFRKEGQNVTLSCEQNLNHDAMYWYRQDPGQGLRLIYYSQIVNDFQKGDIAEGYSVSREKKESFPLTVTSAQKNPTAFYLCASRDRQSGTEAFFGQGTRLTVV.

This clone was seen just once. This chain uses TRBV6-5 with TRBJ1-2, with 8 bases lining up with TRBD1. The CDR3 runs to 15 residues. Unmatched junction bases numbered 9, after V lost 5 bases and J lost 4 bases. Per the germline V gene, CDR1 is MNHEY and CDR2 is SVGAGI. This CDR3 is CASSLSPGQGYGYTF. The CDR3 DNA follows: TGTGCCAGCAGTCTAAGTCCAGGACAGGGCTATGGCTACACCTTC.

This chain joins TRBV3-1 (or the pseudogene TRBV3-2) and TRBJ1-5, with 7 bases identical to TRBD1. Germline values: CDR1 LGHDT, CDR2 YNNKEL (reference sequence). There are 19 residues in the CDR3. Germline trimming cut 1 base from V and 0 bases from J; bases unmatched to any gene: 12. The CDR3 reads CASSQGGQGGILSNQPQHF. The CDR3 DNA sequence: TGTGCCAGCAGCCAAGGAGGGCAGGGGGGCATTCTTAGCAATCAGCCCCAGCATTTT.

The V call is TRBV11-1, the J call TRBJ2-1, with D possibly matching TRBD1 (5 bases). Germline values: CDR1 SGHAT, CDR2 FQDESV (reference sequence). The CDR3 spans 14 residues. V was shortened by 1 base and J by 7 bases, with 11 bases between the two germline ends. The CDR3 loop is CASSLDGQGNEQFF. The CDR3 bases are TGTGCCAGCAGCTTAGACGGGCAGGGAAATGAGCAGTTCTTC.

The chain employs TRBV19 and TRBJ1-4; D is possibly TRBD1 (6 bases). Germline V gives CDR1 LNHDA, CDR2 SQIVND (reference sequence). The CDR3 covers 14 residues. The V and J ends lost 5 bases and 3 bases respectively, with 10 bases between them. Here the CDR3 reads CASSGGAPNEKLFF. The DNA for the CDR3 is TGTGCCAGTAGTGGGGGCGCGCCTAATGAAAAACTGTTTTTT.